This T cell receptor (beta chain) was found in a study of cytomegalovirus exposure and HLA in healthy donors. Points from the study as a whole: The authors listed 150 to 200 TCR beta chains as cytomegalovirus-associated.

Germline V lookup: CDR1 WSHSY, CDR2 SAAADI. There are 14 residues in the CDR3. V dropped 5 bases and J dropped 5 bases, with 16 bases sitting between them. The sample holds a few counts of this clone. Its antigen is not known. Primers: 60 Vbeta forward and 13 Jbeta reverse. In the study's own analysis: There were about 80 million unique TCR beta chains by a later count, and some 10 million of them were shared. This table comes from immunoSEQ multiplex PCR, and its TCRdb copy is limited to in-frame clones, with some not included. Clonal size and the V and J genes are those of that table, whereas D and trimming came from the DNA. The sample lists some 150,000 clones, roughly 79% seen once, with roughly 1.9% in the top ten.

The sample taken for sequencing was PBMCs. The origin of this receptor is a woman aged 40-49 years in good health and CMV-seronegative. The V gene is TRBV10-2, the J gene TRBJ2-7; TRBD1 might be the D (5 bases). The CDR3 sequence: CASSTTLDRDEQYF. The CDR3 region has the DNA TGCGCCAGCAGTACTACATTAGACAGAGACGAGCAGTACTTC.